Here is one T cell receptor (beta chain) with its context. Some clones are missing from TCRdb's copy, which holds only in-frame ones; the method was immunoSEQ multiplex PCR. The table shows 120,000 or so clones, with roughly nine tenths occurring only once. The data derive from a study of blood T cell repertoires in COVID-19. There are 14 residues in the CDR3. V lost 5 bases, J lost 1 base, and 3 bases stayed unmatched. Germline CDR1 is SGHNT and CDR2 is YENEEA. This chain connects TRBV11-3 to TRBJ1-1, with 8 bases matching TRBD1. Sequencing was performed on peripheral blood. This receptor was obtained from a man aged 65 to 85 who had recovered from COVID-19. CDR3 residues: CASSPGQGNTEAFF. CDR3 DNA sequence: TGTGCCAGCAGCCCAGGACAGGGGAACACTGAAGCTTTCTTT.